The present entry profiles one TCR beta chain with its context. Antigen: not known. This entry belongs to a study of radiotherapy plus CTLA-4 blockade in lung cancer. Enrolled patients, whose metastatic non-small-cell lung cancer was chemo-refractory, received focal radiation plus CTLA-4 blockade with ipilimumab. General study findings and limits: Peripheral blood showed expansion of tumor-derived TCR clones after radiotherapy and ipilimumab.

Sequencing was performed with immunoSEQ multiplex PCR; in TCRdb, only in-frame clones are kept and a portion is missing. The table has about 98,000 clones, approximately 78% seen once. The source material was peripheral blood, sampled from a patient treated with radiotherapy plus ipilimumab. The sequence came from a human donor with non-small cell lung cancer who had a partial response to radiotherapy plus ipilimumab.

CDR3 protein: CASCRTWNQPQHF. The CDR3 coding sequence is TGTGCCAGCTGTAGGACTTGGAATCAGCCCCAGCATTTT. This rearrangement joins TRBV2 to TRBJ1-5, with D uncertain. In germline, CDR1 is SNHLY, CDR2 FYNNEI. The V gene lost 8 bases and the J gene lost 4 bases, with 12 bases spanning the gap. CDR3 length equals 13 residues.